This T cell receptor beta chain derives from a study of CD8 T cells in ankylosing spondylitis. Each TCR beta library was made by quantitative 5'-RACE that incorporated molecular barcodes. TCRdb called the 5' RACE reads again in MiXCR, with one record for every CDR3 protein. The sample holds roughly 670,000 distinct CDR3 sequences, 19% seen once. With respect to this clonotype: No antigen is known for it.

Germline CDR1 and CDR2: SGHDN and FVKESK. V shed 1 base, J shed 2 bases, and the junction held 9 bases outside the gene matches. CDR3 length equals 18 residues. The study's findings and limits: Ankylosing spondylitis blood appeared to be characterized by a TCR beta motif of eight highly homologous variants. Disease-linked clones were CD8+ and relatively rare in peripheral blood. Matched ankylosing spondylitis synovial fluid reportedly showed significant enrichment of disease-linked clones. Existing reports had already noted some motif variants in reactive arthritis synovial fluid and blood.

The rearrangement joins TRBV14 to TRBJ2-1; 9 bases match TRBD2. This receptor was identified in a male donor with ankylosing spondylitis. Material: blood, either unsorted or a sorted T cell fraction (not recorded which). The CDR3 sequence is CASSQGLPREGAYNEQFF. The CDR3 DNA reads TGTGCCAGCAGCCAAGGTCTTCCGCGGGAGGGTGCCTACAATGAGCAGTTCTTC.